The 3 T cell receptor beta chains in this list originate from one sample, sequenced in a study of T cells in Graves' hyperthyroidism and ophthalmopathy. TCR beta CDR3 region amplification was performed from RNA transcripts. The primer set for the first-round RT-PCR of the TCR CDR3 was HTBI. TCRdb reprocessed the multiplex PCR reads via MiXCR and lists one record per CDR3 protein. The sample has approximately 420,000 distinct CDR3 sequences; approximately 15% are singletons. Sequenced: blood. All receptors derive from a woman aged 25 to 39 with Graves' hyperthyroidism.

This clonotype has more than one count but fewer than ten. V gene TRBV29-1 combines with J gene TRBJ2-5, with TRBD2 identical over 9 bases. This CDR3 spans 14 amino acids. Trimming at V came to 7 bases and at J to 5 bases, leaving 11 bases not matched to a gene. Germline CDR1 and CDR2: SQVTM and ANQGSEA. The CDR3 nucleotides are TGCAGCGCCTGTAGCGGCGGACTAGCGGAGACCCAGTACTTC. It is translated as CSACSGGLAETQYF.

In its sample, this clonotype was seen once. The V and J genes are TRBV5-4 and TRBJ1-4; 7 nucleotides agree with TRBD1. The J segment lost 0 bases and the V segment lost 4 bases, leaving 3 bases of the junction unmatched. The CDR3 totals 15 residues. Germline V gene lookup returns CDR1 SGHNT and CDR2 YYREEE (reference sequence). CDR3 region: CASSRTGATNEKLFF. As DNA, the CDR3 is TGTGCCAGCAGCCGGACAGGCGCAACTAATGAAAAACTGTTTTTT. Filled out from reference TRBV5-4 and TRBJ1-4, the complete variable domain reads ETGVTQSPTHLIKTRGQQVTLRCSSQSGHNTVSWYQQALGQGPQFIFQYYREEENGRGNFPPRFSGLQFPNYSSELNVNALELDDSALYLCASSRTGATNEKLFFGSGTQLSVL.

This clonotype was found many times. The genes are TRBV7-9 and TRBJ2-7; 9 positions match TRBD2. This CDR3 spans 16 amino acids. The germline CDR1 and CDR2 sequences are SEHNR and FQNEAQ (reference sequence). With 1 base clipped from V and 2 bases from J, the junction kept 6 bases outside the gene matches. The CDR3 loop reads CASSLGSASGAYEQYF. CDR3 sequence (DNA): TGTGCCAGCAGCTTAGGGAGTGCTAGCGGGGCCTACGAGCAGTACTTC.